This entry features one T cell receptor beta chain sequence. This specimen belongs to a study of identical twins. Addition of a universal primer site occurred through template switching, and cDNA carried unique molecular identifiers. TCRdb called the 5' RACE reads again in MiXCR, with one record for every CDR3 protein. The table has more than 1.5 million distinct CDR3 sequences, under 35% seen once. The trim removed 1 base at V and 0 bases at J, leaving 6 bases unmatched. The CDR3 length is 17 residues. Germline assignment: CDR1 LGHDT and CDR2 YNNKEL (reference sequence). The origin of this receptor is a newborn girl in good health. J is TRBJ2-1 and V is TRBV3-1, with 7 bases aligning to TRBD2. Specimen: cord blood. The DNA for the CDR3 is TGTGCCAGCAGCCAAGGGACTAGTTCGAGCTCCTACAATGAGCAGTTCTTC. Protein sequence: CASSQGTSSSSYNEQFF.